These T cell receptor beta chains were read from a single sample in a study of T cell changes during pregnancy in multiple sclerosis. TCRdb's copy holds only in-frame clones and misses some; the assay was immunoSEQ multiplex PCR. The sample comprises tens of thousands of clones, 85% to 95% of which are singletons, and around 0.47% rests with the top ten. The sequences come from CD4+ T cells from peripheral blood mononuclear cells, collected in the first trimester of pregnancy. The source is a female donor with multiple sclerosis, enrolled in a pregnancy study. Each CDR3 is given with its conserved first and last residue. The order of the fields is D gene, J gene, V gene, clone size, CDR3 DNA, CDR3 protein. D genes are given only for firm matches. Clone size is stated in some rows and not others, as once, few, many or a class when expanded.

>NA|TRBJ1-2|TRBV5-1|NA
TGCGCCAGCAGCCCAGGTTATAGGATTGGAAATGGCTACACCTTC
CASSPGYRIGNGYTF
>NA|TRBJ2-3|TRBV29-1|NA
TGCAGCGTTGACGGGGATCGCGCGACAGATACGCAGTATTTT
CSVDGDRATDTQYF
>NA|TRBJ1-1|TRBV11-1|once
TGTGCCAGCAGCGGCGGCCCCCTGAACACTGAAGCTTTCTTT
CASSGGPLNTEAFF
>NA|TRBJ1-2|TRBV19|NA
TGTGCCAGTAGTATCGGGGAAAGGCTACAGGGTGGCTACACCTTC
CASSIGERLQGGYTF
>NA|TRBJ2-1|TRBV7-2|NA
TGTGCCAGCAGCACTAGTGGCGGGCCGCACAATGAGCAGTTCTTC
CASSTSGGPHNEQFF
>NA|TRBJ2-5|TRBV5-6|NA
TGTGCCAGCAGCTTGCGCTCCGGGGAGACCCAGTACTTC
CASSLRSGETQYF
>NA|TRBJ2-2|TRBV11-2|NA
TGTGCCAGCAGCTTAGGGGGGGGCCGGGAGCTGTTTTTT
CASSLGGGRELFF
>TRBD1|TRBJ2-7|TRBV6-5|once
TGTGCCAGCAGTTACGGGACAGGGTTCCACGAGCAGTACTTC
CASSYGTGFHEQYF
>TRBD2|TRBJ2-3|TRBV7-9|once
TGTGCCAGCAGCCCCACGGGACTAGAGACAGATACGCAGTATTTT
CASSPTGLETDTQYF
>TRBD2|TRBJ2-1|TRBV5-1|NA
TGCGCCAGCAGCTTGGGACTAGCCGGCCATGAGCAGTTCTTC
CASSLGLAGHEQFF
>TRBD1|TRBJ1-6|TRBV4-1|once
TGCGCCAGCAGCCAAATCCAGGACAGGGTGTCAACCCTCCACTTT
CASSQIQDRVSTLHF
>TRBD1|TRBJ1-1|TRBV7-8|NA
TGTGCCAGCAGCTTAGTTCAGGGGGCAGGGACTGAAGCTTTCTTT
CASSLVQGAGTEAFF
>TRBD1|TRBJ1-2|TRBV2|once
TGTGCCAGCAGCAAAACCCCGGACAGGGCGTATGGCTACACCTTC
CASSKTPDRAYGYTF
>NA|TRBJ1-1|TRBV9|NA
TGTGCCAGCAGCGGACCCGGGGGGAACACTGAAGCTTTCTTT
CASSGPGGNTEAFF
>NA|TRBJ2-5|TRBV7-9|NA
TGTGCCAGCAGCCAAAGACAGCAAGAGACCCAGTACTTC
CASSQRQQETQYF
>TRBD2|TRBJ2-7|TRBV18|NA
TGTGCCAGCTCACCGACCCTGGGGGGGGACGAGCAGTACTTC
CASSPTLGGDEQYF
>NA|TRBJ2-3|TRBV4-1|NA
TGCGCCAGCAGCCAAGAGGGGGCGGGGGTCCCCACAGATACGCAGTATTTT
CASSQEGAGVPTDTQYF
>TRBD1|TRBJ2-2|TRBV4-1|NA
TGCGCCAGCAGCCAGTCAGGGACAGGGAACCCCGGGGAGCTGTTTTTT
CASSQSGTGNPGELFF
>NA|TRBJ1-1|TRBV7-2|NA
TGTGCCAGCAGCTTCGCGGGGAACACTGAAGCTTTCTTT
CASSFAGNTEAFF
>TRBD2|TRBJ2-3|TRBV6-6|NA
TGTGCCAGCAGTTACTGGGCTAGCGGGAGCACAGATACGCAGTATTTT
CASSYWASGSTDTQYF
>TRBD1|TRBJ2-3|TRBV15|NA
TGTGCCACCAGCGGAACGGGACAGAGCACAGATACGCAGTATTTT
CATSGTGQSTDTQYF
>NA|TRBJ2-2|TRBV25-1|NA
TGTGCCAGCAGTGATACAAGGGGGGGAGGTTCGGCCACCGGGGAGCTGTTTTTT
CASSDTRGGGSATGELFF
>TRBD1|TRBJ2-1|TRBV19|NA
TGTGCCAGTAGTATGACCGGGACAGGGGGGGATGAGCAGTTCTTC
CASSMTGTGGDEQFF
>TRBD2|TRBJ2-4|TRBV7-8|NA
TGTGCCAGCAGCCTCAGAAGGACTAGCGGGGGGGCGGGGTACATTCAGTACTTC
CASSLRRTSGGAGYIQYF
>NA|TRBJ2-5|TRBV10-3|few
TGTGCCATCAGTGAGGACAACCAAGAGACCCAGTACTTC
CAISEDNQETQYF
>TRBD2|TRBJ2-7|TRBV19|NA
TGTGCCAGTAGTATGGGACGCGGGGGTTACGAGCAGTACTTC
CASSMGRGGYEQYF
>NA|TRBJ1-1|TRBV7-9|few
TGTGCCAGCAGCGCGGACAGTTCTGAAGCTTTCTTT
CASSADSSEAFF
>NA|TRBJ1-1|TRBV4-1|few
TGCGCCAGCAGCCAGCGGGGTCAGAACACTGAAGCTTTCTTT
CASSQRGQNTEAFF
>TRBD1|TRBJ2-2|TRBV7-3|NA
TGTGCCAGCACCCGGGGGACAGGACCCACCGGGGAGCTGTTTTTT
CASTRGTGPTGELFF
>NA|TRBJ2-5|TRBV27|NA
TGTGCCAGCAGTTTATTCGCTAGGGACAAAAGCGAGACCCAGTACTTC
CASSLFARDKSETQYF
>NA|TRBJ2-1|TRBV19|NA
TGTGCCAGTAGTACACGGACAAATCCGTACAATGAGCAGTTCTTC
CASSTRTNPYNEQFF
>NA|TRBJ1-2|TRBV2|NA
TGTGCCAGCAGAGAACCCGGGGGGAGGGGTGGCTACACCTTC
CASREPGGRGGYTF
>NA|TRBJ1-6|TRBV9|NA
TGTGCCAGCAGCGTAGACCAGGGGAACACACCCCTCCACTTT
CASSVDQGNTPLHF
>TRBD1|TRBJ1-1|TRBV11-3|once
TGTGCCAGCAGCTCGACAGGGGGCAACACTGAAGCTTTCTTT
CASSSTGGNTEAFF
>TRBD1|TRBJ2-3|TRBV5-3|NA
TGTGCCAGAAGGGGACAGACGGATTTCACAGATACGCAGTATTTT
CARRGQTDFTDTQYF
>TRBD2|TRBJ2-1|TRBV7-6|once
TGTGCCAGCAGCCGACCCCTAGCGGGGGGAAATGAGCAGTTCTTC
CASSRPLAGGNEQFF
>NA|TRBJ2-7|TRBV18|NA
TGTGCCAGCTCACCACCGTCGGTCAACGAGCAGTACTTC
CASSPPSVNEQYF
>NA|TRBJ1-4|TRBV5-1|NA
TGCGCCAGCAGCTTGAGGGGTAATGAAAAACTGTTTTTT
CASSLRGNEKLFF
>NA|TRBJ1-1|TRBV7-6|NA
TGTGCCAGCAGCTTAGCGCAGGGACTGGGAACTGAAGCTTTCTTT
CASSLAQGLGTEAFF
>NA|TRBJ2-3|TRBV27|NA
TGTGCCAGCAGTTTATTACTGGCGGGGAGCCTACGAGTTGTGGGCACAGATACGCAGTATTTT
CASSLLLAGSLRVVGTDTQYF
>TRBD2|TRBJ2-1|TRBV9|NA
TGTGCCAGCAGCGTAGGGCCTAGCGGAGTATACAATGAGCAGTTCTTC
CASSVGPSGVYNEQFF
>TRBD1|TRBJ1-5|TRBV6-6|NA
TGTGCCAGCAGTGGCGGGACAGCTAGCAATCAGCCCCAGCATTTT
CASSGGTASNQPQHF
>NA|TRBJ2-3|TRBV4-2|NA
TGTGCCAGCAGCCAAGACCCAGGGACAGATACGCAGTATTTT
CASSQDPGTDTQYF
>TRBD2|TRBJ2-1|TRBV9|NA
TGTGCCAGCAGCACTACTAGCGGGGACTACAATGAGCAGTTCTTC
CASSTTSGDYNEQFF
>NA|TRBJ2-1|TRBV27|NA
TGTGCCAGCAGCCCCTTTGGCGGGGATACAAGGAATGAGCAGTTCTTC
CASSPFGGDTRNEQFF
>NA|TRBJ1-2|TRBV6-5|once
TGTGCCAGCAGTTACTCGGGGCAGTTTCTCGAGGGCTACACCTTC
CASSYSGQFLEGYTF
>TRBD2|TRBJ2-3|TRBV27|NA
TGTGCAGGTGGGAGGACTAGCGGGGACACAGATACGCAGTATTTT
CAGGRTSGDTDTQYF
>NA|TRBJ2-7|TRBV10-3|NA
TGTGCCATCAGTGACGCGGGACTGGGGGACGAGCAGTACTTC
CAISDAGLGDEQYF
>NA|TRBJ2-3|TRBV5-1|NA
TGCGCCAGCAGCCGGGAGGGGGCCACAGATACGCAGTATTTT
CASSREGATDTQYF
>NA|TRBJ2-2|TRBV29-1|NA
TGCAGCGTTGAACTAGTGTCGAACACCGGGGAGCTGTTTTTT
CSVELVSNTGELFF
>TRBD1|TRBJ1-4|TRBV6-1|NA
TGTGCCAGCAGTACGCGACAGGGAGAAAAACTGTTTTTT
CASSTRQGEKLFF
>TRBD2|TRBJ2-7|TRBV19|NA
TGTGCCAGTAGGGACTTAGCGGGGAGCGAGCAGTACTTC
CASRDLAGSEQYF
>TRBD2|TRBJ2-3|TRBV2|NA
TGTGCCAGCAGAAGACTAGCGGCCCCGACAGATACGCAGTATTTT
CASRRLAAPTDTQYF
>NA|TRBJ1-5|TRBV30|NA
TGTGCCTGGACCCCGGGGGGGTTCGGCAATCAGCCCCAGCATTTT
CAWTPGGFGNQPQHF
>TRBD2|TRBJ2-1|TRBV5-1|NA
TGCGCCAGCAGACCCCCGGGACTAGCCCACTTACGTAACAATGAGCAGTTCTTC
CASRPPGLAHLRNNEQFF